This TCR beta chain emerged from a study of breast tumors, draining lymph nodes, adjacent tissues. A remark on this clonotype: Its antigen is not identified.

This CDR3 has 12 residues. Trimming removed 4 bases from V and 6 bases from J, with 9 bases in between. Germline lookup yields CDR1 SGHRS and CDR2 YFSETQ. Study-wide results and limits: That most tumor T cells come from lymph nodes remained unproven. Findings are consistent with lymph node origin and intratumoral expansion of most tumor T cells. Tumor TCR diversity was below lymph nodes but above nontumor tissue.

TCRdb reprocessed the multiplex PCR reads with MiXCR, giving one entry per CDR3 protein. Of about 180,000 distinct CDR3 sequences listed, roughly a third were seen once; the top ten hold 3.5% to 4.5%. Breast cancer patients provided tissue from their axillary draining lymph nodes. V and J are TRBV5-1 and TRBJ2-3, with D uncertain. Sample: axillary lymph node tissue. This clonotype was sampled from a female donor with breast cancer. Some clones in this sample may be carry-over from other donors' samples. CDR3 protein: CASSDSGDTQYF. The CDR3 DNA is TGCGCCAGCAGCGACTCGGGTGATACGCAGTATTTT. The full variable domain, with the rest looked up from reference TRBV5-1 and TRBJ2-3, is KAGVTQTPRYLIKTRGQQVTLSCSPISGHRSVSWYQQTPGQGLQFLFEYFSETQRNKGNFPGRFSGRQFSNSRSEMNVSTLELGDSALYLCASSDSGDTQYFGPGTRLTVL.